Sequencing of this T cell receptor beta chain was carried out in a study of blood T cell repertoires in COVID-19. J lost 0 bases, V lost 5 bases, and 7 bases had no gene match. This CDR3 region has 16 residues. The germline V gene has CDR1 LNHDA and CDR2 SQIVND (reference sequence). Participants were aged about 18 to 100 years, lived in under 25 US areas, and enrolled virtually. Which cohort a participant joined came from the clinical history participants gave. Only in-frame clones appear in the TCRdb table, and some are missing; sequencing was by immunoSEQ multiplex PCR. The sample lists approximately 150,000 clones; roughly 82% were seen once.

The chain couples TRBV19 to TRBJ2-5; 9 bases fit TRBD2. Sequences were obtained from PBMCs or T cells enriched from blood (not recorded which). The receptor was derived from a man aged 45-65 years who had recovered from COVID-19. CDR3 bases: TGTGCCAGTAGTCCCCGACTAGCGGCTTACCAAGAGACCCAGTACTTC. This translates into CASSPRLAAYQETQYF. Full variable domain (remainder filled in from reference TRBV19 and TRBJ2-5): DGGITQSPKYLFRKEGQNVTLSCEQNLNHDAMYWYRQDPGQGLRLIYYSQIVNDFQKGDIAEGYSVSREKKESFPLTVTSAQKNPTAFYLCASSPRLAAYQETQYFGPGTRLLVL.